Following are 6 T cell receptor beta chains from one sample sequenced in a study of blood T cell repertoires in COVID-19. Data came from immunoSEQ multiplex PCR; TCRdb stores just in-frame clones and leaves some out. Of 150,000 to 200,000 clones in the sample, about 85% were seen once. The sample consisted of peripheral blood. The receptor source for this set is a woman of 80 years or more with acute or convalescent COVID-19.

The genes are TRBV10-3 and TRBJ2-2; TRBD2 is a possible D gene (5 bases). The CDR3 sequence is 14 residues long. Germline CDR1 reads ENHRY; CDR2 reads SYGVKD. The ends were cut back, 10 bases at V and 5 bases at J, with 17 bases in the middle. The CDR3 reads CATQGPSRTGELFF. CDR3 nucleotides: TGTGCCACCCAAGGACCTAGCAGAACCGGGGAGCTGTTTTTT.

The chain carries TRBV25-1 and TRBJ2-2; 8 bases align to TRBD1. CDR1 and CDR2 (germline): MGHDK, SYGVNS. CDR3 length: 16 amino acids. V shed 3 bases and J 4 bases; nucleotides not matched to a gene: 7. The chain's CDR3 is CASSDLDRDVTGELFF. In DNA, the CDR3 is TGTGCCAGCAGTGACTTGGACAGGGACGTCACCGGGGAGCTGTTTTTT.

The gene calls are TRBV18 and TRBJ2-2, with a tentative D call TRBD2 (5 bases). V dropped 3 bases and J dropped 3 bases, with 8 bases sitting between them. CDR3 size: 14 residues. Germline lookup yields CDR1 KGHSH and CDR2 LQKENI. CDR3 in DNA: TGTGCCAGCTCACCGGACGGGGACACCGGGGAGCTGTTTTTT. As protein: CASSPDGDTGELFF.

V usage is TRBV7-2 and J usage is TRBJ2-7; a possible D gene is TRBD2 (5 bases). In germline, CDR1 is SGHTA, CDR2 FQGNSA. V gave up 5 bases and J gave up 0 bases, with 17 bases separating them. The length of the CDR3 is 16 residues. The CDR3 DNA reads TGTGCCAGCAGCCTCGGGCCCGGGATCTACTCCTACGAGCAGTACTTC. Amino acids: CASSLGPGIYSYEQYF.

This chain joins TRBV19 and TRBJ1-4; 8 nucleotides agree with TRBD1. This CDR3 comprises 15 residues. The V gene end was trimmed by 8 bases and the J gene end by 7 bases; junction bases not matched to a gene: 12. Germline V gene sequence: CDR1 LNHDA, CDR2 SQIVND (reference sequence). The CDR3 reads CASLRAGDRGEKLFF. Written as DNA, the CDR3 is TGTGCCAGTCTTAGGGCGGGAGACAGGGGTGAAAAACTGTTTTTT.

In its sample, this clone was seen once. The chain is built from TRBV7-6 and TRBJ2-2; TRBD1 matches 8 bases. Germline V gene sequence: CDR1 SGHVS, CDR2 FNYEAQ. V was clipped by 3 bases and J by 4 bases; unmatched bases: 10. This CDR3 region has 17 residues. CDR3 coding DNA: TGTGCCAGCAGCTTGGGGGCTGGGCAGGGGGCCACCGGGGAGCTGTTTTTT. Translating gives CASSLGAGQGATGELFF.